Following are 12 T cell receptor beta chains from one sample sequenced in a study of CD8+CD57+ T cells in acquired aplastic anemia. Template material for TCR beta VDJ and CDR3 profiling consisted of genomic DNA. From the reads, TCRdb called clonotypes with MiXCR, one entry per CDR3 protein. Among 200,000 to 250,000 distinct CDR3 sequences listed, 65% were seen once. Patients who underwent sequencing had shown CD8+CD57+ cell expansion by flow cytometry. The sequencing sample was made of sorted CD4+, CD8+, or CD8+CD57+ T cells (not recorded which) from PBMCs. These receptors were obtained from a human donor with aplastic anemia.

The J gene is TRBJ2-7, the V gene TRBV2, with 8 bases that match TRBD2. There are 13 residues in the CDR3. The ends lost 6 bases at V and 3 bases at J; junction bases unmatched: 4. Germline loops: CDR1 SNHLY, CDR2 FYNNEI. CDR3 DNA: TGTGCCAGCAGACTAGCGGAAAGCTACGAGCAGTACTTC. Residues: CASRLAESYEQYF.

This chain links TRBV20-1 with TRBJ2-3, with 13 bases aligning to TRBD2. In germline, CDR1 is DFQATT, CDR2 SNEGSKA (reference sequence). The CDR3 loop spans 15 amino acids. V shed 4 bases, J shed 4 bases, and the junction held 5 bases outside the gene matches. CDR3 protein: CSATWTSGSSDTQYF. For the CDR3, the DNA is TGCAGTGCTACCTGGACTAGCGGGAGCTCAGATACGCAGTATTTT.

CDR3 sequence: CASSSPTPPYEQYF. The CDR3 DNA reads as TGTGCCAGCAGCTCCCCGACGCCCCCCTACGAGCAGTACTTC. The rearrangement joins TRBV7-9 to TRBJ2-7; D unresolved. The CDR3 is 14 residues long. Germline assignment: CDR1 SEHNR and CDR2 FQNEAQ (reference sequence). Trimming pared 4 bases from V and 2 bases from J, leaving 12 bases between.

This rearrangement joins TRBV10-2 to TRBJ1-1; 9 bases align to TRBD1. V trimming: 3 bases; J trimming: 6 bases; junction bases outside the gene matches: 8. The CDR3 runs 15 residues. The germline V gene encodes CDR1 WSHSY and CDR2 SAAADI. CDR3 loop: CASSETGGPKSEAFF. Written as DNA, the CDR3 is TGCGCCAGCAGTGAAACAGGGGGCCCTAAGTCTGAAGCTTTCTTT.

This chain joins TRBV29-1 and TRBJ2-3, with a possible D match to TRBD1 (6 bases). The CDR3 runs to 15 residues. Deletions cut 3 bases from V and 1 base from J, with 14 bases between. Germline assignment: CDR1 SQVTM and CDR2 ANQGSEA. CDR3 DNA sequence: TGCAGCGTTGACCCAAACAGGGTTGGCACAGATACGCAGTATTTT. Translation gives CSVDPNRVGTDTQYF.

The V call is TRBV9, the J call TRBJ1-6; D may be TRBD1 (6 bases). The V and J ends lost 5 bases and 10 bases respectively, with 13 bases between them. CDR3 length: 13 amino acids. Germline assignment: CDR1 SGDLS and CDR2 YYNGEE. CDR3 sequence: CASSHRVYSPLHF. DNA of the CDR3: TGTGCCAGCAGTCACAGGGTGTACTCACCCCTCCACTTT. Full variable domain (remainder filled in from reference TRBV9 and TRBJ1-6): DSGVTQTPKHLITATGQRVTLRCSPRSGDLSVYWYQQSLDQGLQFLIQYYNGEERAKGNILERFSAQQFPDLHSELNLSSLELGDSALYFCASSHRVYSPLHFGNGTRLTVT.

The chain combines TRBV19 with TRBJ1-2, with D perhaps matching TRBD1 (6 bases). Germline values: CDR1 LNHDA, CDR2 SQIVND (reference sequence). Trimming removed 0 bases from V and 3 bases from J, with 11 bases in between. This CDR3 is built from 15 residues. The CDR3 spells CASSIDRGTHYGYTF. Here the CDR3 DNA reads TGTGCCAGTAGTATAGATCGAGGGACACACTATGGCTACACCTTC.

The chain has TRBV15 and TRBJ2-7; D is possibly TRBD1 (5 bases). CDR1 is LNHNV, CDR2 YYDKDF, per germline (reference sequence). This CDR3 contains 14 residues. V lost 1 base to trimming and J lost 6 bases, with 13 bases between them. The CDR3 DNA reads as TGTGCCACCAGCAGAGTGACCTTAGGGGCCGAGCAGTACTTC. This encodes CATSRVTLGAEQYF.

The rearrangement links TRBV7-3 to TRBJ2-4; possibly TRBD1 or TRBD2 for D (5 bases each). Deletions cut 1 base from V and 5 bases from J, with 6 bases between. This CDR3 region has 13 residues. Germline assignment: CDR1 SGHTA and CDR2 FQGTGA. CDR3 loop: CASSLRGENIQYF. CDR3 nucleotides: TGTGCCAGCAGCTTAAGAGGGGAAAACATTCAGTACTTC.

This sequence joins TRBV19 and TRBJ1-2, with D unresolved. The V gene's germline CDR1 is LNHDA and CDR2 SQIVND (reference sequence). The CDR3 is 15 amino acids. Trimming pared 3 bases from V and 1 base from J, leaving 12 bases between. CDR3 DNA sequence: TGTGCCAGTAGTATTGGGCAGATTGGTAACTATGGCTACACCTTC. Encoded protein: CASSIGQIGNYGYTF. Full variable domain (remainder filled in from reference TRBV19 and TRBJ1-2): DGGITQSPKYLFRKEGQNVTLSCEQNLNHDAMYWYRQDPGQGLRLIYYSQIVNDFQKGDIAEGYSVSREKKESFPLTVTSAQKNPTAFYLCASSIGQIGNYGYTFGSGTRLTVV.

CDR3 in amino acids: CATSRDPLARLGYTF. The CDR3 nucleotides read TGTGCCACCAGCAGAGACCCCTTAGCTCGTCTTGGCTACACCTTC. The chain is built from TRBV15 and TRBJ1-2; D unresolved. The CDR3 is 15 amino acids. Germline-derived CDR1 and CDR2 are LNHNV and YYDKDF (reference sequence). V was cut by 0 bases and J by 7 bases, with 15 bases left in between.

This clonotype has only a few counts. J is TRBJ2-7 and V is TRBV7-9; perhaps TRBD2 as D (5 bases). Between the trimmed V and J ends, which lost 5 bases and 2 bases, there was a span of 16 bases. The germline CDR1 and CDR2 sequences are SEHNR and FQNEAQ (reference sequence). The CDR3 loop spans 15 amino acids. The CDR3 DNA follows: TGTGCCAGCAGCCAAGAGGATGAGGGCCCCTACGAGCAGTACTTC. It yields the protein CASSQEDEGPYEQYF.